This section outlines one T cell receptor (beta chain) sequence together with its context. The data were obtained in a study of blood T cell repertoires in COVID-19. CDR1 and CDR2 from the germline V gene are LNHDA and SQIVND (reference sequence). The CDR3 consists of 16 residues. V lost 0 bases and J 0 bases, leaving 11 bases between the germline ends. Data came from immunoSEQ multiplex PCR; TCRdb stores just in-frame clones and leaves some out. The data show more than 95,000 clones, less than 90% seen once. The genes are TRBV19 and TRBJ1-1; D might be TRBD1 (5 bases). Input material: peripheral blood. The sequence came from a man aged 50-59 years with acute or convalescent COVID-19. CDR3 sequence (DNA): TGTGCCAGTAGTATAGAGGGGCTTACAATGAACACTGAAGCTTTCTTT. Residues: CASSIEGLTMNTEAFF.